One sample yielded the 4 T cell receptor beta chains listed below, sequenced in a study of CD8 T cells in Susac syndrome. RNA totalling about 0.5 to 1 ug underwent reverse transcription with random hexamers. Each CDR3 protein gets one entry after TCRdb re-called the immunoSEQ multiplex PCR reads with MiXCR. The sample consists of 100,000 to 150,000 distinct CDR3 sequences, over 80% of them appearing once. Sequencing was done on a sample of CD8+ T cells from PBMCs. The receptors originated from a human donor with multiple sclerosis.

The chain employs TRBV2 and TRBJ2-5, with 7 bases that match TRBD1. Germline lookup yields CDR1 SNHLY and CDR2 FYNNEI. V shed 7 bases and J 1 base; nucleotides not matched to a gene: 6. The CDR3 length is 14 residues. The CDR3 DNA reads TGTGCCAGCATTACCGGGACAGCCCAAGAGACCCAGTACTTC. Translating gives CASITGTAQETQYF.

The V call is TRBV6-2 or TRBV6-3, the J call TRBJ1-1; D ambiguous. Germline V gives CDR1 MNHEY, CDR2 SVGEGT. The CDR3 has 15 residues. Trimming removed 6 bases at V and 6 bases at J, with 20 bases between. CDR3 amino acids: CASSPGPSIIPEAFF. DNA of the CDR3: TGTGCCAGCAGCCCTGGACCATCGATTATCCCTGAAGCTTTCTTT.

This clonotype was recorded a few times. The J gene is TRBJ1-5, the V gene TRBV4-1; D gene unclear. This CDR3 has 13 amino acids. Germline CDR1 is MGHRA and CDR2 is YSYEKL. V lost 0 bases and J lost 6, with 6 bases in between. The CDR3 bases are TGCGCCAGCAGCCAAGATCAGGTTCAGCCCCAGCATTTT. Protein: CASSQDQVQPQHF.

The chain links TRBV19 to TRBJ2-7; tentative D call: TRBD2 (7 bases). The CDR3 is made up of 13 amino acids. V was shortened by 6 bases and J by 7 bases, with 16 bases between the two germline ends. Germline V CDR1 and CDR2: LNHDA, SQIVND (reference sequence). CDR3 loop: CASSGMGGREQYF. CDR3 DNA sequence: TGTGCCAGTAGCGGGATGGGGGGGCGTGAGCAGTACTTC.